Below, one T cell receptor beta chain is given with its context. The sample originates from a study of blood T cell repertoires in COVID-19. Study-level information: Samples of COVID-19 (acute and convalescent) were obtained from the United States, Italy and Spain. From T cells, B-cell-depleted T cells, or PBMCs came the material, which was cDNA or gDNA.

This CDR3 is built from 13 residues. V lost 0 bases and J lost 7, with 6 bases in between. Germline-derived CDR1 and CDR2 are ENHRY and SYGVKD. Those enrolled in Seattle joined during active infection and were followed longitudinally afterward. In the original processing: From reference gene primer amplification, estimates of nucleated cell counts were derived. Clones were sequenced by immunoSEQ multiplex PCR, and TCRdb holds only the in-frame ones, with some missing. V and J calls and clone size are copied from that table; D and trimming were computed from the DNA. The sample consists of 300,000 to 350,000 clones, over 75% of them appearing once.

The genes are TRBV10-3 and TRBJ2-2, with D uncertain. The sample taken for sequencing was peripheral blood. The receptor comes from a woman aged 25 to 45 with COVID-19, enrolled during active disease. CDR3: CAISESLSGELFF. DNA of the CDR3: TGTGCCATCAGTGAGTCGTTGAGCGGGGAGCTGTTTTTT.